This T cell receptor beta chain was sequenced for a study of cytomegalovirus exposure and HLA in healthy donors. Looked up from germline, CDR1 is SGHRS and CDR2 is YFSETQ. The CDR3 is 16 residues long. The ends lost 3 bases at V and 2 bases at J; junction bases unmatched: 10. Amplification used 60 Vbeta primers and 13 Jbeta primers. Clones were read by immunoSEQ multiplex PCR, and TCRdb kept only the in-frame ones, dropping some. The sample yields under 130,000 clones, around 80% seen once. Sample: PBMCs. This TCR derives from a female donor in good health and CMV-seropositive. The rearrangement joins TRBV5-1 to TRBJ2-7; 8 bases line up with TRBD2. The CDR3 DNA sequence: TGCGCCAGCAGCTCCGGGGGGGCAGGCAGGACCTACGAGCAGTACTTC. This gives the protein CASSSGGAGRTYEQYF. Filled out from reference TRBV5-1 and TRBJ2-7, the complete variable domain reads KAGVTQTPRYLIKTRGQQVTLSCSPISGHRSVSWYQQTPGQGLQFLFEYFSETQRNKGNFPGRFSGRQFSNSRSEMNVSTLELGDSALYLCASSSGGAGRTYEQYFGPGTRLTVT.